This is a list of T cell receptor beta chains from one sample in a study of blood T cell repertoires in COVID-19. The table came from immunoSEQ multiplex PCR; TCRdb's copy has only in-frame clones and leaves some out. The sample carries roughly 31,000 clones, roughly 89% recorded once. Sequenced sample: peripheral blood. The receptors shown here come from a man aged 55 to 70 with active COVID-19. CDR3s include the opening cysteine and the closing phenylalanine or tryptophan. The order of the fields is J gene, clone size, D gene, V gene, CDR3 protein, CDR3 DNA. The D gene is left open where the match is weak. Only part of the rows carry a size: once, few, many, or a class if the clone is expanded.

TRBJ1-1,once,NA,TRBV30,CAWSTWANTEAFF,TGTGCCTGGAGTACATGGGCAAACACTGAAGCTTTCTTT
TRBJ1-2,NA,TRBD1,TRBV19,CASSISTGGNYGYTF,TGTGCCAGTAGTATTTCGACAGGGGGGAACTATGGCTACACCTTC
TRBJ2-3,NA,TRBD2,TRBV10-3,CAISGWRGVGSTDTQYF,TGTGCCATCAGTGGCTGGCGGGGGGTCGGGAGCACAGATACGCAGTATTTT
TRBJ1-1,NA,TRBD1,TRBV18,CASSPTGQGANTEAFF,TGTGCCAGCTCACCAACAGGGCAGGGGGCGAACACTGAAGCTTTCTTT
TRBJ2-7,NA,TRBD1,TRBV20-1,CSATTGAEQYF,TGCAGTGCTACCACAGGGGCCGAGCAGTACTTC
TRBJ2-3,NA,NA,TRBV11-2,CASGDFRDKFTDTQYF,TGTGCCAGCGGCGACTTCCGGGACAAGTTCACAGATACGCAGTATTTT
TRBJ2-7,NA,NA,TRBV20-1,CSVPTKKQYF,TGCAGTGTCCCGACTAAGAAGCAGTACTTC
TRBJ1-6,NA,TRBD1,TRBV6-2/TRBV6-3,CASSYLFGQGGVGSPLHF,TGTGCCAGCAGTTACCTATTCGGACAGGGAGGAGTCGGTTCACCCCTCCACTTT
TRBJ1-1,NA,NA,TRBV30,CAWMGGWGTEAFF,TGTGCCTGGATGGGGGGGTGGGGCACTGAAGCTTTCTTT
TRBJ2-6,NA,TRBD1,TRBV6-2/TRBV6-3,CASSPHQGGVGANVLTF,TGTGCCAGCAGCCCTCACCAAGGGGGCGTCGGGGCCAACGTCCTGACTTTC
TRBJ2-5,NA,TRBD1,TRBV7-2,CASSLDRGQETQYF,TGTGCCAGCAGCTTGGACAGGGGTCAAGAGACCCAGTACTTC
TRBJ2-2,NA,TRBD2,TRBV19,CASSIGRAGANTGELFF,TGTGCCAGTAGTATCGGTCGAGCGGGGGCCAACACCGGGGAGCTGTTTTTT
TRBJ2-6,NA,TRBD1,TRBV19,CASTPRDRGNIVLTF,TGTGCCTCAACCCCACGGGACAGGGGTAATATCGTCCTGACTTTC
TRBJ1-4,NA,TRBD1,TRBV15,CATSRDGAGGSEKLFF,TGTGCCACCAGCAGAGATGGGGCAGGGGGCTCTGAAAAACTGTTTTTT
TRBJ2-5,NA,TRBD2,TRBV29-1,CSVEGGFETQYF,TGCAGCGTTGAGGGGGGGTTTGAGACCCAGTACTTC
TRBJ1-6,NA,NA,TRBV28,CASSLDRRGPLHF,TGTGCCAGCAGTCTCGATCGGCGGGGTCCCCTCCACTTT
TRBJ1-6,NA,NA,TRBV5-6,CASSAEYSPLHF,TGTGCCAGCAGCGCCGAGTATTCACCCCTCCACTTT
TRBJ1-6,NA,TRBD1,TRBV19,CASQDRANNSPLHF,TGTGCCAGTCAGGACAGGGCTAATAATTCACCCCTCCACTTT
TRBJ2-5,NA,NA,TRBV3-1/TRBV3-2,CASSQGGEETQYF,TGTGCCAGCAGCCAAGGGGGCGAAGAGACCCAGTACTTC
TRBJ1-1,NA,NA,TRBV7-9,CASSPAGVMNTEAFF,TGTGCCAGCAGCCCCGCAGGGGTTATGAACACTGAAGCTTTCTTT
TRBJ2-1,NA,TRBD1,TRBV2,CAGRDSPPSGKQFF,TGCGCGGGCCGGGACAGCCCCCCTTCCGGCAAGCAGTTCTTC
TRBJ1-3,NA,NA,TRBV9,CASSPPQSGHTIYF,TGTGCCAGCAGCCCCCCACAGAGTGGTCACACCATATATTTT
TRBJ1-3,few,NA,TRBV2,CASSEGGRPTTIYF,TGTGCCAGCAGTGAAGGAGGAAGGCCCACCACCATATATTTT
TRBJ2-3,NA,NA,TRBV7-3,CASSSSRDTDTQYF,TGTGCCAGCAGCTCCTCCAGGGACACAGATACGCAGTATTTT
TRBJ2-2,once,NA,TRBV28,CASRGGLNTGELFF,TGTGCCAGCAGAGGAGGACTTAACACCGGGGAGCTGTTTTTT
TRBJ2-2,NA,TRBD2,TRBV15,CATSRDQLSWTSGGISTGELFF,TGTGCCACCAGCAGAGATCAACTCAGTTGGACTAGCGGGGGGATTAGTACCGGGGAGCTGTTTTTT
TRBJ1-1,NA,TRBD1,TRBV6-2/TRBV6-3,CASSRQGLEAFF,TGTGCCAGCAGTCGACAGGGGTTAGAAGCTTTCTTT
TRBJ1-1,NA,NA,TRBV6-6,CASSYRGEAFF,TGTGCCAGCAGTTACCGCGGGGAAGCTTTCTTT
TRBJ1-2,once,NA,TRBV7-9,CASSPLRGVAYGYTF,TGTGCCAGCAGCCCCTTACGGGGGGTGGCTTATGGCTACACCTTC
TRBJ2-3,once,NA,TRBV18,CASSPPQGDTQYF,TGTGCCAGCTCACCTCCCCAGGGCGATACGCAGTATTTT
TRBJ1-1,NA,TRBD1,TRBV24-1,CATSDTGTGASTEAFF,TGTGCCACCAGTGACACCGGGACAGGGGCCTCCACTGAAGCTTTCTTT
TRBJ1-1,NA,TRBD1,TRBV11-3,CASSSWGARQGDRMNTEAFF,TGTGCCAGCAGCTCTTGGGGGGCTCGACAGGGAGACCGTATGAACACTGAAGCTTTCTTT
TRBJ1-6,few,NA,TRBV5-1,CASSLAGSGDSPLHF,TGCGCCAGCAGCTTGGCCGGGAGTGGGGATTCACCCCTCCACTTT
TRBJ1-2,NA,NA,TRBV7-2,CASSPRDTLAGGYTF,TGTGCCAGCAGCCCCCGGGACACTCTAGCGGGCGGCTACACCTTC
TRBJ1-2,NA,TRBD1,TRBV6-5,CASSYSQEGAWYGYTF,TGTGCCAGCAGTTACTCCCAGGAGGGGGCATGGTATGGCTACACCTTC
TRBJ2-5,once,TRBD2,TRBV7-2,CASSLNSGGPGETQYF,TGTGCCAGCAGCCTCAATAGCGGGGGCCCCGGAGAGACCCAGTACTTC